What follows are 2 T cell receptor beta chains derived from one specimen sequenced in a study of blood T cell repertoires in COVID-19 (dated by TCRdb to the early 2020s). Receptor amplification or capture employed the immunoSEQ multiplex PCR assay. In TCRdb, the immuneACCESS table is reduced to in-frame sequences with V and J assigned. These tables do not hold every clone; where another copy was compared, an unresolved V gene accounts for under half, and the others remain unexplained. Recorded for this sample are about 90,000 clones; about 81% of them occurred a single time. The ten largest clones represent 10% to 15% of the sample. Sequencing was carried out using peripheral blood. These receptors all come from a human donor in a cohort sampled during active COVID-19.

The J gene is TRBJ1-2, the V gene TRBV6-1; D unclear. The V end was cut by 1 base, the J end by 4 bases, with 13 bases between. The length of the CDR3 is 15 residues. Germline CDR1 and CDR2: MNHNS and SASEGT. The CDR3 DNA follows: TGTGCCAGCAGTGAAGGCCGACACCTACTCTATGGCTACACCTTC. As protein: CASSEGRHLLYGYTF.

CDR3 bases: TGTGCCAGCAGCTCCGGACAGGGGGCCTTTAGCAATCAGCCCCAGCATTTT. Its translation: CASSSGQGAFSNQPQHF. The V call is TRBV5-8, the J call TRBJ1-5; 11 bases match TRBD1. V trimming: 3 bases; J trimming: 0 bases; junction bases outside the gene matches: 5. Per the germline V gene, CDR1 is SGHTS and CDR2 is YDEGEE. The CDR3 runs 17 residues.